Listed here are 29 T cell receptor beta chains from one sample, sequenced in a study of T-cell reconstitution after alpha-beta-depleted transplantation in children. Unique molecular identifiers were used to barcode this TCRbeta library. TCRdb independently ran MiXCR on the PCR reads; one entry per CDR3 protein. The data contain approximately 590,000 distinct CDR3 sequences, roughly a tenth of them singletons. The material was PBMCs from the stem cell graft donor, obtained from the stem cell graft. These receptors all stem from a human donor who donated a stem cell graft to a child with acute myeloid leukemia.

The table lists this clonotype with many counts. V is TRBV7-2 and J is TRBJ2-5; D call uncertain. V dropped 5 bases and J dropped 2 bases, with 9 bases sitting between them. There are 13 residues in the CDR3. Germline assignment: CDR1 SGHTA and CDR2 FQGNSA. CDR3 sequence reads: CASSASNQETQYF. The CDR3 DNA reads as TGTGCCAGCAGCGCCAGTAATCAAGAGACCCAGTACTTC.

In this sample, this clonotype turned up a few times. V gene TRBV29-1 combines with J gene TRBJ1-1; D possibly corresponds to TRBD1 (5 bases). V was clipped by 2 bases and J by 3 bases, with 10 bases between them. CDR1 is SQVTM, CDR2 ANQGSEA, per germline. CDR3 length: 13 amino acids. The CDR3 region is CSVETLRDTEAFF. Here the CDR3 DNA reads TGCAGCGTTGAAACACTCAGGGACACTGAAGCTTTCTTT.

In its sample, this clonotype was seen many times. This chain joins TRBV20-1 and TRBJ2-7, with 13 bases lining up with TRBD2. From germline, CDR1 is DFQATT and CDR2 SNEGSKA (reference sequence). The J segment lost 0 bases and the V segment lost 2 bases, leaving 4 bases of the junction unmatched. The CDR3 consists of 16 residues. The CDR3 nucleotides are TGCAGTGCTAGAAGGCGGACTAGCGGGAGCTCCTACGAGCAGTACTTC. Translation: CSARRRTSGSSYEQYF.

This clonotype appeared a few times. The rearrangement joins TRBV20-1 to TRBJ2-1; no clear D. This CDR3 contains 14 residues. Germline CDR1 and CDR2: DFQATT and SNEGSKA (reference sequence). The V and J ends lost 1 base and 6 bases respectively, with 13 bases between them. CDR3 in amino acids: CSARGPKASNEQFF. Written as DNA, the CDR3 is TGCAGTGCTAGAGGCCCAAAAGCAAGCAATGAGCAGTTCTTC.

This clonotype was recorded many times. The chain carries TRBV29-1 and TRBJ1-6, with no clear D. V gave up 4 bases and J gave up 4 bases, with 8 bases separating them. This CDR3 spans 13 amino acids. The V gene's germline CDR1 is SQVTM and CDR2 ANQGSEA. For the CDR3, the DNA is TGCAGCGTTGTGGAAACTTATAATTCACCCCTCCACTTT. It codes for CSVVETYNSPLHF.

The sample holds many counts of this clonotype. J is TRBJ2-1 and V is TRBV12-3 or TRBV12-4, with 14 nucleotides matching TRBD2. This CDR3 has 15 amino acids. J lost 6 bases, V lost 8 bases, and 6 bases had no gene match. As DNA, the CDR3 is TGTGCCAGCGGGACTAGCGGGAGAGGCGGCAATGAGCAGTTCTTC. Protein sequence: CASGTSGRGGNEQFF.

This clonotype was detected ten times or more. V gene TRBV24-1 combines with J gene TRBJ2-7; D possibly corresponds to TRBD1 (6 bases). Germline V gene lookup returns CDR1 KGHDR and CDR2 SFDVKD. The V gene lost 3 bases and the J gene lost 2 bases, with 13 bases spanning the gap. The CDR3 has 15 residues. The DNA of the CDR3 is TGTGCCACCAGTGATCGCCAGGGGACCCCCTACGAGCAGTACTTC. Encoded protein: CATSDRQGTPYEQYF.

This clonotype was counted only a few times. The genes are TRBV11-3 and TRBJ2-1; possible D gene TRBD1, 6 bases. CDR1 and CDR2 (germline): SGHNT, YENEEA. V was clipped by 6 bases and J by 10 bases, with 10 bases between them. This CDR3 spans 11 amino acids. The CDR3 here is CASRGAGEQFF. The CDR3 DNA is TGTGCCAGCAGGGGGGCTGGGGAGCAGTTCTTC.

This clonotype was seen repeatedly, ten times or more. In nucleotides, the CDR3 is TGTGCCAGCAGTGGGGACTACAATGAGCAGTTCTTC. This gives the protein CASSGDYNEQFF. The rearrangement uses TRBV12-3 or TRBV12-4 and TRBJ2-1; D call uncertain. This CDR3 spans 12 amino acids. V was trimmed by 5 bases and J by 3 bases, leaving 5 bases between them.

V gene TRBV5-1 combines with J gene TRBJ1-2, with 10 bases aligning to TRBD1. CDR1 is SGHRS and CDR2 is YFSETQ in the germline V gene. Unmatched junction bases numbered 10, after V lost 6 bases and J lost 8 bases. The CDR3 covers 14 residues. The CDR3: CASIPGQGEGGYTF. The CDR3 bases are TGCGCCAGCATCCCCGGACAGGGGGAAGGAGGCTACACCTTC.

CDR3 in DNA: TGCAGCGCCTCAGGGCCGGCTGGTGAAAAACTGTTTTTT. As protein: CSASGPAGEKLFF. V usage is TRBV29-1 and J usage is TRBJ1-4, with D perhaps TRBD1 (5 bases). The germline CDR1 and CDR2 sequences are SQVTM and ANQGSEA. V gave up 7 bases and J gave up 7 bases, with 16 bases separating them. This CDR3 is 13 amino acids long.

The table lists this clonotype with many counts. The chain couples TRBV7-2 to TRBJ2-7; D is uncertain. Trimming left V 2 bases short and J 6 bases short, with 11 bases between. This CDR3 has 13 amino acids. Germline CDR1 SGHTA, CDR2 FQGNSA. CDR3 in amino acids: CASSLNDVGEQYF. Here the CDR3 DNA reads TGTGCCAGCAGCTTAAACGACGTTGGCGAGCAGTACTTC.

V and J are TRBV27 and TRBJ2-1; D uncertain. Looked up from germline, CDR1 is MNHEY and CDR2 is SMNVEV (reference sequence). Trimming took 5 bases from V and 6 from J, leaving 11 bases between them. The CDR3 is 13 residues long. CDR3 in DNA: TGTGCCAGCAGTCCCACCCTGTTCAATGAGCAGTTCTTC. It translates to CASSPTLFNEQFF.

This clonotype was observed a few times. V and J are TRBV20-1 and TRBJ2-1; D remains unclear. The length of the CDR3 is 15 residues. V was clipped by 4 bases and J by 0 bases, with 13 bases between them. From germline, CDR1 is DFQATT and CDR2 SNEGSKA (reference sequence). The CDR3 here is CSANPRALSYNEQFF. The CDR3 bases are TGCAGTGCTAACCCCCGTGCCCTCTCCTACAATGAGCAGTTCTTC.

The table lists this clonotype with a few counts. The chain uses TRBV4-3 and TRBJ2-3; tentative D call: TRBD1 (5 bases). The V gene's germline CDR1 is LGHNA and CDR2 YSLEER. There are 15 residues in the CDR3. Trimming took 1 base from V and 3 from J, leaving 11 bases between them. CDR3 bases: TGCGCCAGCAGCCAAGGGGGCCTGCCTACAGATACGCAGTATTTT. It codes for CASSQGGLPTDTQYF.

This clonotype appeared many times. The genes are TRBV14 and TRBJ2-7; 8 bases map to TRBD2. The germline gives CDR1 SGHDN, CDR2 FVKESK. Trimming at V came to 4 bases and at J to 6 bases, leaving 8 bases not matched to a gene. This CDR3 comprises 14 residues. CDR3 sequence reads: CASSLSGSWREQYF. CDR3 nucleotides: TGTGCCAGCAGCCTCAGCGGGAGTTGGCGCGAGCAGTACTTC. Supplemented by reference TRBV14 and TRBJ2-7, the full variable domain reads EAGVTQFPSHSVIEKGQTVTLRCDPISGHDNLYWYRRVMGKEIKFLLHFVKESKQDESGMPNNRFLAERTGGTYSTLKVQPAELEDSGVYFCASSLSGSWREQYFGPGTRLTVT.

The table lists this clonotype with many counts. This chain links TRBV7-2 with TRBJ2-3; D ambiguous. The germline V and J ends were trimmed by 1 base and 2 bases, with 10 bases remaining between them. CDR3 length: 15 amino acids. The germline V gene has CDR1 SGHTA and CDR2 FQGNSA. The CDR3 is CASSLGPGLTDTQYF. DNA of the CDR3: TGTGCCAGCAGCTTAGGTCCGGGCCTCACAGATACGCAGTATTTT.

This clonotype was picked up many times. CDR3 coding DNA: TGCGCCAGCAGCTTGGGGCTAGCGATACACAATGAGCAGTTCTTC. Protein: CASSLGLAIHNEQFF. The genes are TRBV5-1 and TRBJ2-1; possible D gene TRBD2, 6 bases. Trimming left V 0 bases short and J 5 bases short, with 12 bases between. The germline CDR1 and CDR2 sequences are SGHRS and YFSETQ. The CDR3 has 15 residues. The variable domain in full, completed from reference TRBV5-1 and TRBJ2-1, reads KAGVTQTPRYLIKTRGQQVTLSCSPISGHRSVSWYQQTPGQGLQFLFEYFSETQRNKGNFPGRFSGRQFSNSRSEMNVSTLELGDSALYLCASSLGLAIHNEQFFGPGTRLTVL.

This clonotype showed up many times. The CDR3 loop is CASSLTLAGTGELFF. The CDR3 DNA is TGTGCCAGCAGCTTAACACTAGCGGGCACCGGGGAGCTGTTTTTT. J is TRBJ2-2 and V is TRBV7-3; 9 nucleotides agree with TRBD2. The CDR3 is 15 amino acids. Trimming cost V 0 bases and J 4 bases; bases outside gene matches: 0. Germline assignment: CDR1 SGHTA and CDR2 FQGTGA.

In this sample, this clonotype turned up a few times. The chain links TRBV10-3 to TRBJ2-7; 7 bases align to TRBD1. V was clipped by 11 bases and J by 2 bases; unmatched bases: 9. Germline V CDR1 and CDR2: ENHRY, SYGVKD. The CDR3 extends over 13 amino acids. CDR3 DNA sequence: TGTGCCTTATCAGGACAGGCGCCCTACGAGCAGTACTTC. Translation gives CALSGQAPYEQYF.

This clonotype appeared a few times. V is TRBV3-1 and J is TRBJ2-7, with 10 bases matching TRBD2. The CDR3 is made up of 15 amino acids. With V trimmed by 0 bases and J by 4 bases, 3 bases remained unmatched. Germline V gives CDR1 LGHDT, CDR2 YNNKEL (reference sequence). The CDR3 region is CASSQELAGKYEQYF. The DNA for the CDR3 is TGTGCCAGCAGCCAAGAACTAGCGGGGAAGTACGAGCAGTACTTC.

This clonotype was seen a few times. V gene TRBV10-3 combines with J gene TRBJ1-6; no firm D call. The CDR3 loop spans 14 amino acids. The germline CDR1 and CDR2 sequences are ENHRY and SYGVKD. Trimming left V 3 bases short and J 8 bases short, with 11 bases between. This CDR3 is CAISEVGRDSPLHF. The CDR3 coding sequence is TGTGCCATCAGTGAAGTGGGGAGGGATTCACCCCTCCACTTT.

This clonotype was observed a handful of times. V gene TRBV20-1 combines with J gene TRBJ1-1; D might be TRBD1 (6 bases). This CDR3 has 17 residues. Trimming took 1 base from V and 1 from J, leaving 19 bases between them. Germline V gene lookup returns CDR1 DFQATT and CDR2 SNEGSKA (reference sequence). The CDR3 DNA reads as TGCAGTGCTAGAGGGGGTCGAAGGGGGGCCCCGAACACTGAAGCTTTCTTT. Encoded protein: CSARGGRRGAPNTEAFF.

This clonotype has ten or more counts. The V and J genes are TRBV29-1 and TRBJ2-3; possible D gene TRBD1, 5 bases. This CDR3 comprises 13 residues. Between the trimmed V and J ends, which lost 3 bases and 2 bases, there was a span of 9 bases. CDR1 SQVTM and CDR2 ANQGSEA come from the germline V gene. CDR3 DNA: TGCAGCGTTGATGCAGGGAACACAGATACGCAGTATTTT. Amino acids: CSVDAGNTDTQYF.

The gene calls are TRBV7-6 and TRBJ2-7, with 10 bases aligning to TRBD2. J lost 4 bases, V lost 0 bases, and 6 bases had no gene match. This CDR3 has 16 amino acids. The V gene's germline CDR1 is SGHVS and CDR2 FNYEAQ. The CDR3 coding sequence is TGTGCCAGCAGCTTAGCGGGGGGGACTAGCGCATACGAGCAGTACTTC. This translates into CASSLAGGTSAYEQYF. The full variable domain, completed using reference TRBV7-6 and TRBJ2-7, is GAGVSQSPRYKVTKRGQDVALRCDPISGHVSLYWYRQALGQGPEFLTYFNYEAQQDKSGLPNDRFSAERPEGSISTLTIQRTEQRDSAMYRCASSLAGGTSAYEQYFGPGTRLTVT.

This clonotype has only a few counts. The rearrangement joins TRBV7-3 to TRBJ1-2; D is unclear. CDR3 length: 14 amino acids. CDR1 is SGHTA and CDR2 is FQGTGA in the germline V gene. The V gene lost 1 base and the J gene lost 8 bases, with 14 bases spanning the gap. CDR3 nucleotide sequence: TGTGCCAGCAGCTTAAGGAAAACTCCGGAGGGCTACACCTTC. Its translation: CASSLRKTPEGYTF.

This clonotype was seen many times. This chain connects TRBV6-2 or TRBV6-3 to TRBJ1-5; D not resolved. With 7 bases removed from V and 3 bases from J, the gap between germline ends came to 7 bases. In germline, CDR1 is MNHEY, CDR2 SVGEGT. This CDR3 is built from 12 residues. CDR3 sequence reads: CASTDPNQPQHF. The DNA of the CDR3 is TGTGCCAGCACCGACCCCAATCAGCCCCAGCATTTT.

This clonotype was recorded many times. V gene TRBV11-2 combines with J gene TRBJ2-2; D is possibly TRBD1 (5 bases). The ends were cut back, 8 bases at V and 0 bases at J, with 16 bases in the middle. Germline-derived CDR1 and CDR2 are SGHAT and FQNNGV. The CDR3 is 16 residues long. The DNA of the CDR3 is TGTGCCAGCTCCCCCACGACGGACACGAACACCGGGGAGCTGTTTTTT. Translating it yields CASSPTTDTNTGELFF.

This clonotype was counted many times. The chain has TRBV25-1 and TRBJ2-1; D gene uncertain. Germline V gene sequence: CDR1 MGHDK, CDR2 SYGVNS. The CDR3 has 12 amino acids. The V end lost 4 bases, the J end lost 15 bases, and 16 bases lay between the germline ends. The DNA for the CDR3 is TGTGCCAGCAGTGCGCACACCCCCGGCATGTTCTTC. As protein: CASSAHTPGMFF.